The text below deals with one TCR beta chain. Its specificity is unknown. Distinct nucleotide sequences in the sample also encode this CDR3. The entry originates in a study of cytomegalovirus exposure and HLA in healthy donors. In the PCR, 60 Vbeta and 13 Jbeta primers were used. The method was immunoSEQ multiplex PCR; TCRdb's version includes in-frame clones alone and lacks a portion of them. The data hold over 90,000 clones, with over 80% observed a single time. CDR3 length: 12 amino acids. CDR1 and CDR2 from the germline V gene are SGHTA and FQGNSA. Trimming pared 5 bases from V and 8 bases from J, leaving 12 bases between. Study-wide results and caveats: Differences between HLA loci emerged in a later analysis of TCR association rates, with DRB1 most and HLA-C fewest. The classifier reportedly diagnosed cytomegalovirus status with high specificity and sensitivity. In vitro data verified a few CMV-associated chains as specific for CMV antigens.

The sequencing input was PBMCs. The sequence was collected from a middle-aged man in good health and CMV-seronegative. The chain uses TRBV7-2 and TRBJ1-2, with D hard to call. CDR3 DNA sequence: TGTGCCAGCAGCCGACCCACGGGAGGCTACACCTTC. Translation: CASSRPTGGYTF. The entire variable domain, with the rest obtained from reference TRBV7-2 and TRBJ1-2, is as follows: GAGVSQSPSNKVTEKGKDVELRCDPISGHTALYWYRQSLGQGLEFLIYFQGNSAPDKSGLPSDRFSAERTGGSVSTLTIQRTQQEDSAVYLCASSRPTGGYTFGSGTRLTVV.